Reported below is one T cell receptor beta chain. This record comes from a study of identical twins. Each CDR3 protein gets one entry after TCRdb re-called the 5' RACE reads with MiXCR. The sample records 690,000 or so distinct CDR3 sequences, approximately 6% being singletons. Sequencing was carried out using naive T cells sorted from blood. This receptor was obtained from a man in his late teens or twenties in good health.

Written as DNA, the CDR3 is TGTGCCAGCAGCGGGGACACTTACAATGAGCAGTTCTTC. Translated, it gives CASSGDTYNEQFF. The chain has TRBV7-3 and TRBJ2-1, with TRBD1 as a possible D gene (6 bases). This CDR3 contains 13 residues. CDR1 is SGHTA and CDR2 is FQGTGA in the germline V gene. Trimming removed 5 bases at V and 4 bases at J, with 9 bases between.